A selection of T cell receptor beta chains follows, all from one sample in a study of blood T cell repertoires in COVID-19. TCRdb's table, derived via immunoSEQ multiplex PCR, lists solely in-frame clones and lacks some. The sample lists approximately 90,000 clones, roughly 80% seen once, with about half in the top ten. Sequences were obtained from peripheral blood. Every receptor here comes from a human donor in a cohort sampled during active COVID-19. Both conserved end residues are part of each CDR3. The D gene is left open where the match is weak. The size of a clone is reported for some rows only, either as once, few or many, or as a class for expanded clones.

>.|TRBJ1-3|TRBD1|TRBV28
CASSSRQGAPGNTIYF
TGTGCCAGCAGTTCTCGACAGGGGGCGCCTGGAAACACCATATATTTT
>.|TRBJ2-1|.|TRBV21-1
CASSHGGWSSYNEQFF
TGTGCCAGCAGCCACGGCGGCTGGAGCTCCTACAATGAGCAGTTCTTC
>.|TRBJ2-3|TRBD2|TRBV2
CASSYSGGTDTQYF
TGTGCCAGCAGTTATAGCGGGGGCACAGATACGCAGTATTTT
>.|TRBJ2-7|TRBD2|TRBV28
CASSPQGLGLAGGVEQYF
TGTGCCAGCAGTCCACAGGGCTTGGGTCTAGCGGGAGGGGTCGAGCAGTACTTC
>.|TRBJ2-2|.|TRBV28
CASRFGGNTGELFF
TGTGCCAGCAGGTTCGGGGGGAACACCGGGGAGCTGTTTTTT
>.|TRBJ1-5|.|TRBV6-5
CASIGGANQPQHF
TGTGCCAGCATCGGGGGGGCAAATCAGCCCCAGCATTTT
>.|TRBJ2-7|.|TRBV7-2
CASSYPRAYEQYF
TGTGCCAGCAGCTACCCCCGGGCCTACGAGCAGTACTTC
>.|TRBJ2-1|TRBD2|TRBV6-2/TRBV6-3
CASSWTSGRNEQFF
TGTGCCAGCAGTTGGACTAGCGGGAGAAATGAGCAGTTCTTC
>once|TRBJ1-2|TRBD1|TRBV28
CASSGRDSDRVYGYTF
TGTGCCAGCAGTGGTCGCGATAGTGACAGGGTTTATGGCTACACCTTC
>few|TRBJ1-5|TRBD1|TRBV6-5
CASRDIQGSNQPQHF
TGTGCCAGCAGGGACATACAGGGGTCGAATCAGCCCCAGCATTTT
>.|TRBJ1-6|.|TRBV19
CASTIINTPTPLHF
TGTGCCAGTACCATAATCAACACGCCCACACCCCTCCACTTT
>once|TRBJ2-1|TRBD2|TRBV19
CASSIAGGLANYNEQFF
TGTGCCAGTAGTATAGCAGGAGGACTAGCGAACTACAATGAGCAGTTCTTC
>few|TRBJ2-7|TRBD2|TRBV10-2
CASRGSWGGYEQYF
TGCGCCAGCCGGGGTTCGTGGGGGGGTTACGAGCAGTACTTC
>once|TRBJ2-1|.|TRBV19
CASSVRVDNEQFF
TGTGCCAGTAGTGTACGGGTAGACAATGAGCAGTTCTTC
>.|TRBJ1-5|.|TRBV5-4
CASSSQGRNQPQHF
TGTGCCAGCAGCTCGCAGGGCCGCAATCAGCCCCAGCATTTT
>.|TRBJ2-5|.|TRBV5-1
CASSFNQEGETQYF
TGCGCCAGCAGCTTCAATCAGGAGGGTGAGACCCAGTACTTC
>.|TRBJ2-7|TRBD2|TRBV6-5
CASSSSSGNEQYF
TGTGCCAGCAGTTCCTCTAGCGGGAACGAGCAGTACTTC
>.|TRBJ1-5|.|TRBV6-2/TRBV6-3
CASSPPGGMSNQPQHF
TGTGCCAGCAGTCCCCCCGGGGGAATGAGCAATCAGCCCCAGCATTTT
>.|TRBJ2-5|TRBD1|TRBV7-9
CASSKQGAGAETQYF
TGTGCCAGCAGCAAACAGGGGGCCGGGGCAGAGACCCAGTACTTC
>.|TRBJ1-1|.|TRBV5-8
CASNLEVAGVLTEAFF
TGTGCCAGCAACTTGGAGGTAGCAGGGGTCCTCACTGAAGCTTTCTTT
>.|TRBJ1-5|.|TRBV28
CASSLGQGFNQPQHF
TGTGCCAGCAGTTTGGGCCAGGGGTTCAATCAGCCCCAGCATTTT
>.|TRBJ2-7|.|TRBV21-1
CASSEAGPSREQYF
TGTGCCAGCAGCGAGGCTGGTCCCTCTCGGGAGCAGTACTTC
>.|TRBJ2-7|.|TRBV6-5
CASTTGQISYEQYF
TGTGCCAGCACCACAGGGCAGATTTCCTACGAGCAGTACTTC
>.|TRBJ2-1|TRBD1|TRBV7-2
CASTLQAPPGGYNEQFF
TGTGCCAGCACCCTACAAGCCCCCCCAGGGGGATACAATGAGCAGTTCTTC
>.|TRBJ2-7|TRBD1|TRBV2
CASTPAGGGEQYF
TGTGCCAGCACCCCGGCAGGGGGCGGCGAGCAGTACTTC
>.|TRBJ2-2|.|TRBV5-1
CASSLGQFANTGELFF
TGCGCCAGCAGCCTAGGACAGTTCGCGAACACCGGGGAGCTGTTTTTT
>.|TRBJ2-5|.|TRBV2
CASSTAVRETQYF
TGTGCCAGCAGTACAGCGGTCCGGGAGACCCAGTACTTC
>.|TRBJ2-3|.|TRBV5-1
CASRPGTDTQYF
TGCGCCAGCCGTCCCGGCACAGATACGCAGTATTTT
>.|TRBJ1-2|TRBD1|TRBV28
CASRRTGKRIYGYTF
TGTGCCAGCAGGCGGACAGGGAAACGCATCTATGGCTACACCTTC
>many|TRBJ2-3|.|TRBV7-2
CASSLYGSVEVTQYF
TGTGCCAGCAGCTTATACGGTTCCGTAGAGGTAACGCAGTATTTT
>.|TRBJ2-3|TRBD1|TRBV3-1/TRBV3-2
CASSQQGQENLGTDTQYF
TGTGCCAGCAGCCAACAGGGACAGGAGAACTTGGGGACAGATACGCAGTATTTT
>.|TRBJ1-1|TRBD1|TRBV28
CASSFRGLGTEAFF
TGTGCCAGCAGTTTCAGGGGGTTAGGCACTGAAGCTTTCTTT
>.|TRBJ2-2|.|TRBV4-2
CASSPPDYTGELFF
TGTGCCAGCAGCCCCCCGGACTACACCGGGGAGCTGTTTTTT
>.|TRBJ2-5|.|TRBV7-3
CASSLQGGQQETQYF
TGTGCCAGCAGCTTACAGGGGGGCCAACAAGAGACCCAGTACTTC
>few|TRBJ1-5|TRBD1|TRBV27
CASSGRTGRTGQPQHF
TGTGCCAGCAGTGGAAGGACAGGGAGAACGGGTCAGCCCCAGCATTTT
>few|TRBJ2-7|TRBD1|TRBV7-8
CASSFDRDYEQYF
TGTGCCAGCAGCTTTGACAGGGACTACGAGCAGTACTTC
>.|TRBJ2-5|.|TRBV4-2
CASSQRTDEETQYF
TGTGCCAGCAGCCAAAGGACAGACGAGGAGACCCAGTACTTC
>.|TRBJ2-4|.|TRBV4-3
CASSQGGPALAKNIQYF
TGCGCCAGCAGCCAAGGGGGGCCAGCCCTAGCCAAAAACATTCAGTACTTC
>.|TRBJ1-3|.|TRBV6-5
CASSRGGSFGNTIYF
TGTGCCAGTTCCCGGGGGGGTTCCTTTGGAAACACCATATATTTT
>few|TRBJ2-1|.|TRBV3-1/TRBV3-2
CASSPKEAGPYNEQFF
TGTGCCAGCAGCCCGAAAGAGGCGGGACCCTACAATGAGCAGTTCTTC
>once|TRBJ2-7|.|TRBV27
CASSLFPSSEQYF
TGTGCCAGCAGTTTATTTCCTAGTAGCGAGCAGTACTTC
>few|TRBJ2-1|TRBD2|TRBV15
CATSRDPASGRSGEQFF
TGTGCCACCAGCAGAGATCCGGCTAGCGGGAGATCGGGTGAGCAGTTCTTC
>few|TRBJ1-6|TRBD1|TRBV10-3
CASTDRLTNSPLHF
TGTGCCTCGACGGACAGGCTCACTAATTCACCCCTCCACTTT
>.|TRBJ1-5|.|TRBV2
CATSRGNQPQHF
TGTGCCACCTCAAGAGGGAATCAGCCCCAGCATTTT
>.|TRBJ2-2|.|TRBV10-3
CAISESARVIGELFF
TGTGCCATCAGTGAGTCGGCCAGGGTCATCGGGGAGCTGTTTTTT
>.|TRBJ2-7|.|TRBV14
CASSQGLAVDYEQYF
TGTGCCAGCAGCCAAGGCCTTGCCGTAGACTACGAGCAGTACTTC
>.|TRBJ1-2|.|TRBV19
CASSINNGDYGYTF
TGTGCCAGTAGTATAAATAACGGAGACTATGGCTACACCTTC
>.|TRBJ2-1|TRBD2|TRBV7-3
CASSLVPGTSGRDNEQFF
TGTGCCAGCAGCTTAGTTCCCGGGACTAGCGGGAGGGACAATGAGCAGTTCTTC
>once|TRBJ2-1|TRBD2|TRBV6-5
CASTFSGWVWEQFF
TGTGCCAGCACCTTTAGCGGGTGGGTATGGGAGCAGTTCTTC
>.|TRBJ2-1|TRBD2|TRBV3-1/TRBV3-2
CASSQRLAGGPSEQFF
TGTGCCAGCAGCCAAAGACTAGCGGGAGGGCCGAGTGAGCAGTTCTTC
>.|TRBJ1-2|.|TRBV28
CASSLGHSNYGYTF
TGTGCCAGCAGTTTAGGACATTCTAACTATGGCTACACCTTC
>.|TRBJ1-3|TRBD1|TRBV30
CAWAWTGDGNTIYF
TGTGCCTGGGCGTGGACAGGGGACGGAAACACCATATATTTT
>.|TRBJ1-2|TRBD1|TRBV11-2
CASSWGTGKSYGYTF
TGTGCCAGCAGCTGGGGGACAGGGAAGAGCTATGGCTACACCTTC
>.|TRBJ2-2|.|TRBV5-1
CASSLRQANTGELFF
TGCGCCAGCAGCTTGAGACAGGCGAACACCGGGGAGCTGTTTTTT
>.|TRBJ1-2|.|TRBV4-3
CASSQDRGNYGYTF
TGCGCCAGCAGCCAAGATCGGGGGAACTATGGCTACACCTTC
>.|TRBJ2-7|.|TRBV21-1
CASSTGQRSSYEQYF
TGTGCCAGCAGCACGGGACAGAGGAGCTCCTACGAGCAGTACTTC
>.|TRBJ2-7|.|TRBV6-2/TRBV6-3
CASSTPTTAGFHYEQYF
TGTGCCAGCAGTACTCCCACCACGGCAGGGTTCCACTACGAGCAGTACTTC
>.|TRBJ2-1|.|TRBV11-2
CASSLETTFAVQLFF
TGTGCCAGCAGCTTAGAAACTACATTCGCGGTTCAGCTGTTCTTC
>.|TRBJ2-7|TRBD2|TRBV10-3
CAISEPDKMWEGQVQYF
TGTGCCATCAGTGAGCCGGACAAGATGTGGGAGGGCCAGGTGCAGTACTTC